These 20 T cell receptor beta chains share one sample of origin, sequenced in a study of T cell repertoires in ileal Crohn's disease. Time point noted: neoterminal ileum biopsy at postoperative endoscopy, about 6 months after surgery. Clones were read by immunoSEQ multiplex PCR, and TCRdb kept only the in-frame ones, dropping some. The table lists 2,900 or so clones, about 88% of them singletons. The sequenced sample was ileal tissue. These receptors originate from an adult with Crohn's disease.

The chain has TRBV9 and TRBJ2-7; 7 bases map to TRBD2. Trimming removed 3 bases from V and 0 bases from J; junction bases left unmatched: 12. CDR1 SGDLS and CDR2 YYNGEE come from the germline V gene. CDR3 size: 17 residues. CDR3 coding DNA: TGTGCCAGCAGCGACCCCCGGGGAGGGCAGGGCTCCTACGAGCAGTACTTC. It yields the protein CASSDPRGGQGSYEQYF.

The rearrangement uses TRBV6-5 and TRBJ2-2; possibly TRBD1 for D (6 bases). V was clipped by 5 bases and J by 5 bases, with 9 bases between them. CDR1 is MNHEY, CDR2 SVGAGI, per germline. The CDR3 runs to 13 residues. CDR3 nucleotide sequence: TGTGCCAGCAGTGATGACAGGACCGGGGAGCTGTTTTTT. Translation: CASSDDRTGELFF.

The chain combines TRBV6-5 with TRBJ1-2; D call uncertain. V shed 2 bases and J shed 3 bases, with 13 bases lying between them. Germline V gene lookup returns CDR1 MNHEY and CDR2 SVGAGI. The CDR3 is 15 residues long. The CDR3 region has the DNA TGTGCCAGCAGTTACCCGCCCCCTCGGCACTATGGCTACACCTTC. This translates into CASSYPPPRHYGYTF.

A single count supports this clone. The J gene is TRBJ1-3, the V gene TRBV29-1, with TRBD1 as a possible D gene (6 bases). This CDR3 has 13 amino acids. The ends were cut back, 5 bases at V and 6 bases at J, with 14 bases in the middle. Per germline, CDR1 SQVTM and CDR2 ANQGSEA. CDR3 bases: TGCAGCGTTAAGGGCAGGGGTCAAAACACCATATATTTT. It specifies CSVKGRGQNTIYF.

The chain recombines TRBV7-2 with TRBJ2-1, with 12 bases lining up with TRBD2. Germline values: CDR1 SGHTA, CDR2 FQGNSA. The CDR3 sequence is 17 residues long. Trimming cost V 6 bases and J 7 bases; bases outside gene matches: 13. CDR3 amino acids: CASRPPHLAGGRNEQFF. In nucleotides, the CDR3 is TGTGCCAGCAGGCCTCCTCACCTAGCGGGGGGGCGTAATGAGCAGTTCTTC. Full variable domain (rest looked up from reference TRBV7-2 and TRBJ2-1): GAGVSQSPSNKVTEKGKDVELRCDPISGHTALYWYRQSLGQGLEFLIYFQGNSAPDKSGLPSDRFSAERTGGSVSTLTIQRTQQEDSAVYLCASRPPHLAGGRNEQFFGPGTRLTVL.

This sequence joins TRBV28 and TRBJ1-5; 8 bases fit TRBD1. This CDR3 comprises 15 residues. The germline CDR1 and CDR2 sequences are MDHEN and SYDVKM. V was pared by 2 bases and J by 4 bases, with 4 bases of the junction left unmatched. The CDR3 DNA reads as TGTGCCAGCAGTTTAGTGGGACAGGCAAATCAGCCCCAGCATTTT. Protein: CASSLVGQANQPQHF. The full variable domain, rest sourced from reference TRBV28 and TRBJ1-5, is DVKVTQSSRYLVKRTGEKVFLECVQDMDHENMFWYRQDPGLGLRLIYFSYDVKMKEKGDIPEGYSVSREKKERFSLILESASTNQTSMYLCASSLVGQANQPQHFGDGTRLSIL.

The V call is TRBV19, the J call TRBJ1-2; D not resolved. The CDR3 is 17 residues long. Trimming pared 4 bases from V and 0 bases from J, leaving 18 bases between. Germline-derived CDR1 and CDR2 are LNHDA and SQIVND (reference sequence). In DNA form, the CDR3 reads TGTGCCAGTAGTACACCTCGGGGATCCAGAGCTAACTATGGCTACACCTTC. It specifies CASSTPRGSRANYGYTF.

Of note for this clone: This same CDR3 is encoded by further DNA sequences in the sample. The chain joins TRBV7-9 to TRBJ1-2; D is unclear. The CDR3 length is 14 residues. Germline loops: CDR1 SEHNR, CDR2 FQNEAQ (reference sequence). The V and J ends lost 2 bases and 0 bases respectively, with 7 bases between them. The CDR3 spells CASSLSGTNYGYTF. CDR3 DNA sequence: TGTGCCAGCAGCTTAAGTGGTACTAACTATGGCTACACCTTC.

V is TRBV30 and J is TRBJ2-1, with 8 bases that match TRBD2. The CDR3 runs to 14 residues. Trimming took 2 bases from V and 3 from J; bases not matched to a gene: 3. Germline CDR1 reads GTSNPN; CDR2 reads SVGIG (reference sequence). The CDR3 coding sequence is TGTGCCTGGAGTAAGAGCGGGGGCTACAATGAGCAGTTCTTC. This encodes CAWSKSGGYNEQFF.

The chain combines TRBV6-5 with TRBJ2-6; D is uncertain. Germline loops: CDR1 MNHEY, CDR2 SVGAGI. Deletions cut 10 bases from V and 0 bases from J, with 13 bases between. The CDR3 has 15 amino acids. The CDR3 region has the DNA TGTGCCACCGCTCAGATTTACTCTGGGGCCAACGTCCTGACTTTC. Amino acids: CATAQIYSGANVLTF.

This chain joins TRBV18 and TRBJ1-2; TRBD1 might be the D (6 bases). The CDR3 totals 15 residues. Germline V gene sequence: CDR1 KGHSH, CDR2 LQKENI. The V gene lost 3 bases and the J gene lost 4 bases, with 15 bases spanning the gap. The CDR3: CASSPAAQGPYGYTF. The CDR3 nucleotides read TGTGCCAGCTCACCCGCGGCCCAGGGGCCCTATGGCTACACCTTC.

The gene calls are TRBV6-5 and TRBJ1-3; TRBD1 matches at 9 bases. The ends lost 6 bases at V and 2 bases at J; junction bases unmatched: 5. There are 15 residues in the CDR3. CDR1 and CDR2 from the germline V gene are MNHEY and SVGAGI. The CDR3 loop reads CASRRTGGPGNTIYF. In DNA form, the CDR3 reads TGTGCCAGCAGGCGAACAGGGGGCCCTGGAAACACCATATATTTT.

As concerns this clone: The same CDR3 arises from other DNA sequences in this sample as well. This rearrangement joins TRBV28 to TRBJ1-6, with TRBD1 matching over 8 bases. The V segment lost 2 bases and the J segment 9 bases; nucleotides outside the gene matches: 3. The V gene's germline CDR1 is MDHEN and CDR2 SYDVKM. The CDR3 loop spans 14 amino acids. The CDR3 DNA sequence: TGTGCCAGCAGTTTAGGACAGGGAGGTTCACCCCTCCACTTT. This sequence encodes CASSLGQGGSPLHF.

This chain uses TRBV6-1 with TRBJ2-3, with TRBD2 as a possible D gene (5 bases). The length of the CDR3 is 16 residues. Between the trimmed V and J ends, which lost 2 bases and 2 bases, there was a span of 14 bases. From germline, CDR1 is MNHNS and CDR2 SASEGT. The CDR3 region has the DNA TGTGCCAGCAGTGAATATGGAGAGGGAGACACAGATACGCAGTATTTT. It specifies CASSEYGEGDTDTQYF.

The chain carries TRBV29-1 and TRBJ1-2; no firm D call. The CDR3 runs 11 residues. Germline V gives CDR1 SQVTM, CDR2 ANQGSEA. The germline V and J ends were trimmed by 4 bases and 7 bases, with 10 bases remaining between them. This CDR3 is CSVGSGVGYTF. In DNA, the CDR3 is TGCAGCGTTGGCAGTGGAGTTGGCTACACCTTC.

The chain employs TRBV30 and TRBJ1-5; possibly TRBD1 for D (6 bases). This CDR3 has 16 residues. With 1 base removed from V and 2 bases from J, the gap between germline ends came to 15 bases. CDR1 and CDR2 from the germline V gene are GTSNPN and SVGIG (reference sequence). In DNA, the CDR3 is TGTGCCTGGAGTGGTCTGGGGGCCGAAGGCAATCAGCCCCAGCATTTT. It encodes CAWSGLGAEGNQPQHF.

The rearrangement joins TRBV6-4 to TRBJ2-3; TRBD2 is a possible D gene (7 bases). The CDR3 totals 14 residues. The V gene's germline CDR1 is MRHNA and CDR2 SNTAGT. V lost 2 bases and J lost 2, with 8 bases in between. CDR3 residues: CASSDGGATDTQYF. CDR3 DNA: TGTGCCAGCAGTGACGGGGGGGCCACAGATACGCAGTATTTT.

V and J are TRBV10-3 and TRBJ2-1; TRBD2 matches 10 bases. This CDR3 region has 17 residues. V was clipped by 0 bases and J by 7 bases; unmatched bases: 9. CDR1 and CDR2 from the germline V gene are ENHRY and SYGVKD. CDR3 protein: CAISESRGLALRNEQFF. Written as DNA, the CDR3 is TGTGCCATCAGTGAGTCCCGGGGACTAGCGTTGAGGAATGAGCAGTTCTTC.

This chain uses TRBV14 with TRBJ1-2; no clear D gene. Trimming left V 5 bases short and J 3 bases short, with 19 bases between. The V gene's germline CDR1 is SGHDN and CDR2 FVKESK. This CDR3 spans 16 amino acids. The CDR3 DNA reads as TGTGCCAGCAGCATACCCACAGCTCCGTGGGACTATGGCTACACCTTC. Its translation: CASSIPTAPWDYGYTF.

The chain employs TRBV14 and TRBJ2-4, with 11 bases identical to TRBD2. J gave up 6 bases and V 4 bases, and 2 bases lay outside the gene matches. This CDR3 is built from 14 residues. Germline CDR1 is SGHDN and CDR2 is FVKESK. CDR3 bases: TGTGCCAGCAGCCGAACTAGCGGGGGAAACATTCAGTACTTC. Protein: CASSRTSGGNIQYF.